This T cell receptor beta chain originates from a study of OX40 agonist ivuxolimab in advanced cancers. Repertoires were generated with immunoSEQ multiplex PCR, while TCRdb's copy carries only in-frame clones and drops some. The sample consists of fewer than 85,000 clones, 85% of them appearing once. The V gene's germline CDR1 is LGHNA and CDR2 YNFKEQ. CDR3 length: 16 amino acids. Trimming pared 0 bases from V and 7 bases from J, leaving 19 bases between. This specimen was CD4+ or CD8+ T cells sorted from blood, taken in a trial of the OX40 agonist ivuxolimab. This TCR derives from an adult with an advanced solid tumor such as melanoma, head and neck, liver or kidney cancer. The chain joins TRBV4-2 to TRBJ2-7; tentatively, D is TRBD1 (6 bases). The CDR3: CASSQDAGDGIWEQYF. The CDR3 DNA reads TGTGCCAGCAGCCAAGACGCAGGGGATGGGATATGGGAGCAGTACTTC.